The 30 T cell receptor beta chains below all came from one sample that was sequenced in a study of T cell repertoires in aging, cancer and after chemotherapy (dated by TCRdb to 2018 to 2020). Sequencer: Illumina MiSeq. Rearranged TRB sequences spanning V, D and J segments were amplified by multiplex touch-down PCR using a mixed TRB-A/B primer pool. TCRdb applied fastp at Q25 and MiXCR to the public reads, then kept only in-frame beta chains. When rows share a CDR3 protein, they turn into one entry using the most common DNA and genes. The table for this sample lists under 3,500 distinct CDR3 sequences; roughly a fifth of them were counted only once. Roughly 3.1% of the sample is held by the ten biggest clonotypes. TCR beta rearrangements were amplified from genomic DNA isolated from peripheral blood, not from sorted cells or RNA. Sequencing was carried out using blood. These receptors came from a human donor with a solid tumor.

The table lists this clonotype with a few counts. At one end, the junction sequence differs from germline, possibly due to a read error. The CDR3 nucleotides are TGTGCTAGCAGCTCGGACTTCGGCGAGACCCAGTACTTC. Amino acid sequence: CASSSDFGETQYF. The J gene is TRBJ2-5, the V gene TRBV7-7, with a possible D match to TRBD2 (5 bases). The CDR3 is 13 amino acids. Germline CDR1 SSHAT, CDR2 FNYEAQ (reference sequence).

The chain recombines TRBV20-1 with TRBJ2-3; the D call may be TRBD1 or TRBD2 (7 bases each). The CDR3 contains 15 residues. CDR1 is DFQATT, CDR2 SNEGSKA, per germline (reference sequence). V lost 5 bases, J lost 2 bases, and 17 bases lay in between. CDR3 coding DNA: TGCAGTGCTCCCAGGGGGGGGGCCTACACAGATACGCAGTATTTT. Protein sequence: CSAPRGGAYTDTQYF.

This sequence joins TRBV10-3 and TRBJ2-6, with D possibly being TRBD1 (5 bases). The germline CDR1 and CDR2 sequences are ENHRY and SYGVKD. This CDR3 region has 17 residues. Between the trimmed V and J ends, which lost 3 bases and 0 bases, there was a span of 12 bases. CDR3 sequence (DNA): TGTGCCATCAGTGATAGCCAGGGCCTCTCTGGGGCCAACGTCCTGACTTTC. Translation gives CAISDSQGLSGANVLTF.

This rearrangement joins TRBV5-1 to TRBJ2-7; 9 bases are shared with TRBD1. The V gene's germline CDR1 is SGHRS and CDR2 YFSETQ. The CDR3 loop spans 15 amino acids. Trimming at V came to 4 bases and at J to 5 bases, leaving 10 bases not matched to a gene. Written as DNA, the CDR3 is TGCGCCAGCAGCGCCGCGACAGGGGGAAGCCACGAGCAGTACTTC. This sequence encodes CASSAATGGSHEQYF.

By share, this clonotype ranks as medium-sized (0.01 to 0.1%). The chain employs TRBV20-1 and TRBJ1-3; D ambiguous. V was shortened by 6 bases and J by 3 bases, with 12 bases between the two germline ends. CDR1 DFQATT and CDR2 SNEGSKA come from the germline V gene (reference sequence). The CDR3 totals 13 residues. The DNA of the CDR3 is TGCAGTGCCCCCCTGCATCTTGGAAACACCATATATTTT. It is translated as CSAPLHLGNTIYF.

This chain joins TRBV6-4 and TRBJ2-5; 12 bases fit TRBD2. V dropped 6 bases and J dropped 1; count of bases not matched to a gene: 3. This CDR3 has 15 amino acids. In germline, CDR1 is MRHNA, CDR2 SNTAGT. CDR3 amino acids: CASSPLAGGQETQYF. In DNA, the CDR3 is TGTGCCAGCAGCCCACTAGCGGGGGGCCAAGAGACCCAGTACTTC.

The V gene is TRBV13, the J gene TRBJ2-3; tentatively, D is TRBD1 (5 bases). Germline CDR1 reads PRHDT; CDR2 reads FYEKMQ (reference sequence). This CDR3 contains 17 residues. Trimming pared 0 bases from V and 2 bases from J, leaving 15 bases between. The CDR3 reads CASSLGQRQRNTDTQYF. CDR3 DNA sequence: TGTGCCAGCAGCTTAGGCCAGAGACAGAGAAACACAGATACGCAGTATTTT.

By frequency in the sample, this clonotype is medium-sized. The rearrangement uses TRBV6-5 and TRBJ1-1; TRBD1 might be the D (6 bases). The germline V and J ends were trimmed by 7 bases and 4 bases, with 22 bases remaining between them. CDR1 and CDR2 (germline): MNHEY, SVGAGI. This CDR3 is 16 amino acids long. CDR3 region: CASKAFGGLLITEAFF. CDR3 DNA: TGTGCCAGCAAAGCTTTCGGGGGCTTACTTATCACTGAAGCTTTCTTT.

The V call is TRBV5-4, the J call TRBJ1-1; no definite D call. The CDR3 is made up of 15 amino acids. Trimming left V 1 base short and J 3 bases short, with 13 bases between. Germline CDR1 SGHNT, CDR2 YYREEE (reference sequence). The CDR3 DNA reads as TGTGCCAGCAGCTTGCCGGGTGGGTCGGACACTGAAGCTTTCTTT. Its protein product is CASSLPGGSDTEAFF.

This clonotype was seen only once. The genes are TRBV11-3 and TRBJ2-7, with 11 bases that match TRBD1. The CDR3 has 13 residues. Per germline, CDR1 SGHNT and CDR2 YENEEA. V lost 3 bases, J lost 6 bases, and 1 base stayed unmatched. CDR3 coding DNA: TGTGCCAGCAGCTTGGGACAGGGGGGCGAGCAGTACTTC. This translates into CASSLGQGGEQYF.

By share, this clonotype ranks as medium-sized. This rearrangement joins TRBV27 to TRBJ2-1, with D perhaps TRBD2 (6 bases). CDR1 and CDR2 (germline): MNHEY, SMNVEV (reference sequence). V was trimmed by 6 bases and J by 4 bases, leaving 10 bases between them. The CDR3 totals 13 residues. DNA of the CDR3: TGTGCCAGCAGCTGGGGGGAGTACAATGAGCAGTTCTTC. It specifies CASSWGEYNEQFF.

This clonotype is judged medium-sized. The chain combines TRBV19 with TRBJ2-1, with 11 positions matching TRBD1. Germline V gives CDR1 LNHDA, CDR2 SQIVND (reference sequence). After removal of 3 bases from V and 6 bases from J, the junction contained 4 bases not matched to a gene. The CDR3 runs to 15 residues. CDR3 sequence (DNA): TGTGCCAGTAGTATCCGGACAGGGGGCATCAATGAGCAGTTCTTC. Protein product: CASSIRTGGINEQFF.

This clonotype rates as medium-sized. The gene calls are TRBV7-2 and TRBJ1-1; 9 bases fit TRBD1. The V and J ends lost 3 bases and 5 bases, in that order; junction bases with no gene match: 4. The CDR3 is 14 residues long. Germline assignment: CDR1 SGHTA and CDR2 FQGNSA. The CDR3 here is CASSFDRGGTEAFF. The DNA for the CDR3 is TGTGCCAGCAGCTTCGACAGGGGGGGGACTGAAGCTTTCTTT.

This chain joins TRBV20-1 and TRBJ2-1; 10 bases are shared with TRBD2. Trimming removed 3 bases from V and 3 bases from J; junction bases left unmatched: 8. Germline loops: CDR1 DFQATT, CDR2 SNEGSKA (reference sequence). The CDR3 is 16 amino acids. CDR3 in amino acids: CSARGGAGGRYNEQFF. The CDR3 DNA is TGCAGTGCTAGGGGGGGAGCGGGGGGGCGCTACAATGAGCAGTTCTTC.

This clonotype occurred a few times. CDR3 sequence: CASSRLRQASDNEQFF. The CDR3 region has the DNA TGTGCCAGTAGTAGATTAAGACAGGCCAGTGACAATGAGCAGTTCTTC. J is TRBJ2-1 and V is TRBV19; TRBD1 might be the D (6 bases). The CDR3 is made up of 16 amino acids. Germline CDR1 LNHDA, CDR2 SQIVND (reference sequence). Trimming cost V 4 bases and J 5 bases, with 18 bases left between them.

A few counts support this clonotype. The J gene is TRBJ1-5, the V gene TRBV12-3 or TRBV12-4; 8 bases match TRBD1. This CDR3 spans 15 amino acids. V shed 2 bases and J 2 bases; nucleotides not matched to a gene: 2. CDR3: CASSLSGGGNQPQHF. CDR3 bases: TGTGCCAGCAGTTTATCAGGGGGCGGCAATCAGCCCCAGCATTTT.

Of note for this clonotype: It may be a read error: a sequence one base away is much more abundant. This sequence joins TRBV11-3 and TRBJ2-3, with D perhaps matching TRBD1 (6 bases). From germline, CDR1 is SGHNT and CDR2 YENEEA. The CDR3 spans 17 residues. CDR3 residues: CDSSYPGTQRGSDTQYF. For the CDR3, the DNA is TGTGACAGCAGCTACCCCGGGACACAAAGGGGCTCAGATACGCAGTATTTT. Full variable domain (remainder filled in from reference TRBV11-3 and TRBJ2-3): EAGVVQSPRYKIIEKKQPVAFWCNPISGHNTLYWYLQNLGQGPELLIRYENEEAVDDSQLPKDRFSAERLKGVDSTLKIQPAELGDSAVYLCDSSYPGTQRGSDTQYFGPGTRLTVL.

This clonotype is deemed medium-sized. The V gene is TRBV7-2, the J gene TRBJ2-3; 14 positions agree with TRBD2. The CDR3 sequence is 20 residues long. V gave up 2 bases and J gave up 0 bases; unmatched junction bases: 10. The germline V gene encodes CDR1 SGHTA and CDR2 FQGNSA. The CDR3 protein is CASSLITPGLAGASTDTQYF. The CDR3 DNA reads TGTGCCAGCAGCTTAATTACTCCGGGACTAGCGGGGGCGAGCACAGATACGCAGTATTTT.

Judged by abundance, this clonotype is medium-sized. The rearrangement links TRBV10-1 to TRBJ2-7; 8 bases line up with TRBD1. CDR3 length equals 14 residues. The ends lost 5 bases at V and 3 bases at J; junction bases unmatched: 6. Germline assignment: CDR1 WNHNN and CDR2 SYGVQD (reference sequence). The CDR3 sequence is CASSRTGMNYEQYF. The CDR3 DNA reads TGCGCCAGCAGTCGGACAGGGATGAACTACGAGCAGTACTTC.

By share of the sample, this clonotype is medium-sized (0.01 to 0.1%). V is TRBV10-3 and J is TRBJ2-7; D might be TRBD1 (6 bases). CDR3 length equals 15 residues. V was clipped by 2 bases and J by 6 bases, with 17 bases between them. CDR1 is ENHRY and CDR2 is SYGVKD in the germline V gene. The CDR3 spells CAISETGYRAGEQYF. The CDR3 bases are TGTGCCATCAGTGAGACGGGATACAGGGCCGGCGAGCAGTACTTC.

This clonotype is labeled as medium-sized. The chain recombines TRBV30 with TRBJ2-3; 9 bases map to TRBD1. This CDR3 spans 13 amino acids. Germline V gene lookup returns CDR1 GTSNPN and CDR2 SVGIG (reference sequence). V gave up 6 bases and J gave up 1 base; unmatched junction bases: 2. CDR3 region: CACTGGGTDTQYF. CDR3 nucleotides: TGTGCCTGTACAGGGGGCGGCACAGATACGCAGTATTTT.

V and J are TRBV29-1 and TRBJ2-3, with D uncertain. Trimming removed 1 base at V and 3 bases at J, with 5 bases between. Germline V CDR1 and CDR2: SQVTM, ANQGSEA. The CDR3 loop spans 12 amino acids. The DNA of the CDR3 is TGCAGCGTTGAAGCCCGGACAGATACGCAGTATTTT. Residues: CSVEARTDTQYF.

The gene calls are TRBV11-2 and TRBJ2-3; 12 nucleotides agree with TRBD2. This CDR3 contains 16 residues. Trimming cost V 5 bases and J 5 bases; bases outside gene matches: 8. CDR1 and CDR2 (germline): SGHAT, FQNNGV. Here the CDR3 DNA reads TGTGCCAGCAGCCCCCTAGCGGGGGGGCCAAGAGATACGCAGTATTTT. Translated: CASSPLAGGPRDTQYF.

By share, this clonotype ranks as medium-sized. This sequence joins TRBV7-6 and TRBJ2-1, with 11 bases matching TRBD1. Germline V gene sequence: CDR1 SGHVS, CDR2 FNYEAQ. This CDR3 region has 16 residues. V lost 1 base to trimming and J lost 7 bases; unmatched junction nucleotides: 6. The CDR3 loop reads CASSLDRDRGGNEQFF. In nucleotides, the CDR3 is TGTGCCAGCAGCTTAGACCGGGACAGGGGGGGGAATGAGCAGTTCTTC.

A few counts support this clonotype. The chain carries TRBV11-2 and TRBJ2-1; D possibly matches TRBD1 or TRBD2 (5 bases each). This CDR3 is built from 14 residues. Trimming pared 7 bases from V and 5 bases from J, leaving 15 bases between. The germline V gene has CDR1 SGHAT and CDR2 FQNNGV. This CDR3 is CASIRELGDNEQFF. The CDR3 DNA reads TGTGCCAGCATTAGGGAGCTAGGGGACAATGAGCAGTTCTTC.

This chain links TRBV6-6 with TRBJ1-4; D is uncertain. CDR1 and CDR2 (germline): MNHNY, SVGAGI (reference sequence). This CDR3 contains 12 residues. Trimming stripped 0 bases from V and 7 bases from J, with 3 bases between. CDR3 protein: CASSYSGEKLFF. CDR3 nucleotides: TGTGCCAGCAGTTACTCGGGTGAAAAACTGTTTTTT.

This clonotype was counted only a few times. The chain joins TRBV7-2 to TRBJ2-7; 7 nucleotides agree with TRBD1. CDR1 and CDR2 (germline): SGHTA, FQGNSA. This CDR3 has 14 amino acids. V dropped 2 bases and J dropped 2; count of bases not matched to a gene: 3. The CDR3: CASSLLQGTYEQYF. For the CDR3, the DNA is TGTGCCAGCAGCTTATTACAGGGGACCTACGAGCAGTACTTC.

The chain employs TRBV29-1 and TRBJ1-1; a weak D match, TRBD1 (5 bases). Looked up from germline, CDR1 is SQVTM and CDR2 is ANQGSEA. V lost 5 bases, J lost 5 bases, and 9 bases lay in between. The CDR3 is 11 residues long. The CDR3 region is CSVPPGTEAFF. For the CDR3, the DNA is TGCAGCGTTCCTCCAGGGACTGAAGCTTTCTTT.

The CDR3 region is CSASSGGTYNEQFF. The CDR3 DNA reads as TGCAGTGCTTCTAGCGGGGGGACGTACAATGAGCAGTTCTTC. The chain joins TRBV20-1 to TRBJ2-1; 11 bases line up with TRBD2. The CDR3 has 14 residues. V shed 5 bases and J 4 bases; nucleotides not matched to a gene: 4. CDR1 and CDR2 from the germline V gene are DFQATT and SNEGSKA (reference sequence).

The chain employs TRBV29-1 and TRBJ2-7; 7 nucleotides line up with TRBD1. Trimming removed 7 bases from V and 3 bases from J; junction bases left unmatched: 12. This CDR3 spans 14 amino acids. The germline V gene has CDR1 SQVTM and CDR2 ANQGSEA. The CDR3, as DNA: TGCAGCGCCATACCCGGGACAGCAAACTACGAGCAGTACTTC. Its translation: CSAIPGTANYEQYF.